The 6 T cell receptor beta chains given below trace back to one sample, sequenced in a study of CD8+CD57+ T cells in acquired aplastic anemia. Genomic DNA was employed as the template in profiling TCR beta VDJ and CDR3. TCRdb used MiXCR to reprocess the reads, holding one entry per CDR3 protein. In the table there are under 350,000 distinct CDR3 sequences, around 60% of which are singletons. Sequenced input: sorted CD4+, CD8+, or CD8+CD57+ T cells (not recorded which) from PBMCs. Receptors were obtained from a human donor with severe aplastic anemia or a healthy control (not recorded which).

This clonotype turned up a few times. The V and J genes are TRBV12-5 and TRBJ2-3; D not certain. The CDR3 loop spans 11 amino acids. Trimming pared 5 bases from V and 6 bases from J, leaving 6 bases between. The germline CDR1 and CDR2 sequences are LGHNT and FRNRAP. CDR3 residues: CASGPWDTQYF. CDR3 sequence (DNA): TGTGCTAGTGGTCCCTGGGATACGCAGTATTTT.

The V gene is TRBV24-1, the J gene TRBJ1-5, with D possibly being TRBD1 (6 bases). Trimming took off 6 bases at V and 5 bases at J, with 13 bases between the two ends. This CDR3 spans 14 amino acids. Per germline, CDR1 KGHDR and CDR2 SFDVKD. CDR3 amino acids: CATSHTGWDQPQHF. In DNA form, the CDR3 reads TGTGCCACCAGTCATACAGGGTGGGATCAGCCCCAGCATTTT.

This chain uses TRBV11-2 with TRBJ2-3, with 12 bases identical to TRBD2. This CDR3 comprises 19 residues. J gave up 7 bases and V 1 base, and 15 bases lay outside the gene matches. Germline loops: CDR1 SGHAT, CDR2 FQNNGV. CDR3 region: CASSLGRRLAGDLGNTQYF. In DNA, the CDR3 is TGTGCCAGCAGCTTAGGTCGTCGACTAGCGGGGGACCTCGGTAATACGCAGTATTTT.

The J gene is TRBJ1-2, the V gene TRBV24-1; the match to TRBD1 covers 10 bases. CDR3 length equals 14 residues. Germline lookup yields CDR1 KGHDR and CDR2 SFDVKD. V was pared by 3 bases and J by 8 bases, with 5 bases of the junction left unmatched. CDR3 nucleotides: TGTGCCACCAGTGATGGGACAGGGGTATCGGGCTACACCTTC. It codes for CATSDGTGVSGYTF.

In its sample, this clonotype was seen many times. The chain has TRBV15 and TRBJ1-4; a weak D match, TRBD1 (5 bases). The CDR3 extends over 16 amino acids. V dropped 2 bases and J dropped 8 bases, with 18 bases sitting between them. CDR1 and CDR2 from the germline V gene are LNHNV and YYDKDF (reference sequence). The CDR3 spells CATSRTRWQGGEKLFF. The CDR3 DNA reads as TGTGCCACCAGCAGAACAAGATGGCAGGGTGGAGAAAAACTGTTTTTT. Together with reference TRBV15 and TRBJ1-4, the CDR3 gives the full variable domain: DAMVIQNPRYQVTQFGKPVTLSCSQTLNHNVMYWYQQKSSQAPKLLFHYYDKDFNNEADTPDNFQSRRPNTSFCFLDIRSPGLGDTAMYLCATSRTRWQGGEKLFFGSGTQLSVL.

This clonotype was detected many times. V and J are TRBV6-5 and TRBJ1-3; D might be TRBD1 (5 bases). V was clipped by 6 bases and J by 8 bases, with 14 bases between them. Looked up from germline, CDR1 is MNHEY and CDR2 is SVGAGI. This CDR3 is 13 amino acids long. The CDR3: CASREDILHTIYF. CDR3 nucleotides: TGTGCCAGCAGGGAGGACATACTACACACCATATATTTT.